The next 9 T cell receptor beta chains were all read from a single sample in a study of vaccination and CD4 T cells after COVID-19. Treatment specified: approximately 11-day PBMC culture with coronavirus spike peptide pools or control peptides (ViraFEST assay). The assay that was used to sequence DNA from cultured CD4+ T cells was the Oncomine TCR Beta short-read assay. Each CDR3 protein is one row after TCRdb ran MiXCR on the PCR reads. The repertoire holds about 15,000 distinct CDR3 sequences, with around 50% as singletons. These receptors have no known antigen. Sample: CD4+ T cells from blood, cultured in vitro. The receptors derive from a human donor who had recovered from COVID-19.

This clonotype appeared once. Without the conserved terminal phenylalanine or tryptophan, this CDR3 likely stems from a read error. The rearrangement links TRBV20-1 to TRBJ1-1, with D perhaps matching TRBD1 (5 bases). This CDR3 contains 12 residues. Trimming stripped 3 bases from V and 4 bases from J, with 9 bases between. CDR1 and CDR2 (germline): DFQATT, SNEGSKA (reference sequence). Here the CDR3 DNA reads TGCAGTGCTAGTCCAGGGCTCACTGAAGCTTTCTTG. It translates to CSASPGLTEAFL.

The J gene is TRBJ1-6, the V gene TRBV12-3 or TRBV12-4; 9 positions match TRBD1. The trim removed 5 bases at V and 10 bases at J, leaving 9 bases unmatched. The CDR3 is 15 residues long. The CDR3 region has the DNA TGTGCCAGCAGTCCTTGGACAGGGGCGAGGTCACCCCTCCACTTT. It codes for CASSPWTGARSPLHF.

This chain joins TRBV20-1 and TRBJ2-5, with 12 bases identical to TRBD2. The CDR3 is 14 residues long. Germline CDR1 and CDR2: DFQATT and SNEGSKA (reference sequence). DNA of the CDR3: TGCAGCGACCAACTAGCGGGAGGTCAAGAGACCCAGTACTTC. It translates to CSDQLAGGQETQYF.

V is TRBV11-2 and J is TRBJ1-4; D unresolved. Between the trimmed V and J ends, which lost 8 bases and 8 bases, there was a span of 15 bases. This CDR3 is built from 13 residues. Germline CDR1 reads SGHAT; CDR2 reads FQNNGV. DNA for the CDR3: TGTGCCAGCTCGGGTCAGGTCCGCGAAAAACTGTTTTTT. Residues: CASSGQVREKLFF.

The V gene is TRBV15, the J gene TRBJ1-2; D not certain. This CDR3 spans 15 amino acids. Trimming pared 0 bases from V and 3 bases from J, leaving 11 bases between. Germline loops: CDR1 LNHNV, CDR2 YYDKDF (reference sequence). The DNA of the CDR3 is TGTGCCACCAGCAGAGAGTTGCTCACCCACTATGGCTACACCTTC. This codes for CATSRELLTHYGYTF.

This clonotype was observed a handful of times. V and J are TRBV7-2 and TRBJ2-5; the match to TRBD2 covers 8 bases. CDR3 length: 14 amino acids. Germline CDR1 is SGHTA and CDR2 is FQGNSA. V lost 6 bases to trimming and J lost 5 bases; unmatched junction nucleotides: 8. The CDR3 coding sequence is TGTGCCAGCAGTCCCGGACTAGCAAGTGAGACCCAGTACTTC. Its translation is CASSPGLASETQYF.

A few counts support this clonotype. V gene TRBV7-2 combines with J gene TRBJ1-4; TRBD1 matches 7 bases. Germline values: CDR1 SGHTA, CDR2 FQGNSA. With V trimmed by 5 bases and J by 8 bases, 11 bases remained unmatched. This CDR3 contains 15 residues. CDR3 bases: TGTGCCAGCAGCCCGTGGTCCAGGGGGGGGGAAAAACTGTTTTTT. Its translation is CASSPWSRGGEKLFF.

This clonotype was counted once. The chain links TRBV19 to TRBJ2-1; possibly TRBD2 for D (5 bases). V lost 3 bases and J lost 7, with 13 bases in between. Germline V CDR1 and CDR2: LNHDA, SQIVND (reference sequence). This CDR3 is 14 amino acids long. DNA for the CDR3: TGTGCCAGTAGTATCATTGCGGGTAGTAATGAGCAGTTCTTC. It yields the protein CASSIIAGSNEQFF.

This chain joins TRBV7-3 and TRBJ1-1; no clear D. CDR1 and CDR2 (germline): SGHTA, FQGTGA. V gave up 4 bases and J gave up 3 bases, with 9 bases separating them. The CDR3 consists of 13 residues. CDR3 residues: CASSSQRDTEAFF. The CDR3 nucleotides read TGTGCCAGCAGCTCCCAACGAGACACTGAAGCTTTCTTT.